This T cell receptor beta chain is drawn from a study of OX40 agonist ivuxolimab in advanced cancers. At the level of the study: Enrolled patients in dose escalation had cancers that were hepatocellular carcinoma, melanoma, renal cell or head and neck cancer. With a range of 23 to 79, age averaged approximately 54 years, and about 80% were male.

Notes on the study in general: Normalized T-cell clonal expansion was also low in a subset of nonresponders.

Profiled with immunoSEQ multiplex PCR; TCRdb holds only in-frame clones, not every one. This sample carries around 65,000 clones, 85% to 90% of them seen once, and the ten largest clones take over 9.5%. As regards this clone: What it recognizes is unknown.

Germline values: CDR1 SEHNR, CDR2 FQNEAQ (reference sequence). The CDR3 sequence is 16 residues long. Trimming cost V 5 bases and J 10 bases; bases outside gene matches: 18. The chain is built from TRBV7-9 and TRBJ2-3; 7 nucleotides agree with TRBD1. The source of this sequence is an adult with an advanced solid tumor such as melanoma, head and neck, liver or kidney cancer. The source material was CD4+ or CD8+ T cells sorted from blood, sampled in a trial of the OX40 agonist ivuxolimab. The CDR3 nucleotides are TGTGCCAGCAGCCCGGACAGGTGGGGTCCGTCAGGGGCGCAGTATTTT. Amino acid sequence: CASSPDRWGPSGAQYF.